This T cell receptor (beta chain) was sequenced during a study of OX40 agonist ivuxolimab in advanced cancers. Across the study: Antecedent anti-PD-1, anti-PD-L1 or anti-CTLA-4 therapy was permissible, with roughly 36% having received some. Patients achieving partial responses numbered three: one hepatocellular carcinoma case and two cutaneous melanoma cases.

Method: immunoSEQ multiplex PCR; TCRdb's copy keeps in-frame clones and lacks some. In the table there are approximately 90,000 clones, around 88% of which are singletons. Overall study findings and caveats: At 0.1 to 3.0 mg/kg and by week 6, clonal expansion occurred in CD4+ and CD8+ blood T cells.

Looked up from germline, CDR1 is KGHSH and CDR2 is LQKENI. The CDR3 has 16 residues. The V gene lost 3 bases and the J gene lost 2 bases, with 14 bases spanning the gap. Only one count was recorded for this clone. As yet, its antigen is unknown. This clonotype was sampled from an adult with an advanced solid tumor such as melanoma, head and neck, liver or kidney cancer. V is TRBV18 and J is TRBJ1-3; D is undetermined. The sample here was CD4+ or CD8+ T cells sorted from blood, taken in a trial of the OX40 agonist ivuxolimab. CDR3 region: CASSPIRVEAGNTIYF. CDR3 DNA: TGTGCCAGCTCACCCATCCGGGTCGAAGCTGGAAACACCATATATTTT.